The 9 T cell receptor beta chains given below trace back to one sample, sequenced in a study of cytomegalovirus exposure and HLA in healthy donors (dated by TCRdb to 2016 to 2017). The library was built by means of the immunoSEQ multiplex PCR assay. A mixture of 60 forward primers for TCR Vbeta segments and 13 reverse primers for TCR Jbeta segments was used in the multiplex PCR. Sourced from immuneACCESS, this table was stored by TCRdb with only in-frame sequences that have V and J called. A share of the clones is absent; for the studies checked, an unresolved V gene accounts for under half, and the remainder has no known explanation. The sample table holds more than 90,000 clones, of which less than 70% were seen once. About 2% of the sample is in the top ten clones. Sequenced input: PBMCs. These receptors came from a woman in her twenties or thirties in good health and CMV-seronegative.

This chain links TRBV11-2 with TRBJ2-1; D perhaps matches TRBD2 (6 bases). CDR1 and CDR2 (germline): SGHAT, FQNNGV. The CDR3 is 16 residues long. Deletions cut 1 base from V and 4 bases from J, with 14 bases between. CDR3 in DNA: TGTGCCAGCAGCTTAGCGTCGGGACTCTTATACAATGAGCAGTTCTTC. Translation: CASSLASGLLYNEQFF.

This chain uses TRBV30 with TRBJ2-2; D is undetermined. The CDR3 loop spans 13 amino acids. Per germline, CDR1 GTSNPN and CDR2 SVGIG (reference sequence). V shed 3 bases and J shed 6 bases, with 11 bases lying between them. As DNA, the CDR3 is TGTGCCTGGAGCCTCAGGTATCCCGGGGAGCTGTTTTTT. This encodes CAWSLRYPGELFF.

As regards this clone: The same CDR3 also results from other DNA sequences found in this sample. The chain uses TRBV15 and TRBJ2-7; no firm D call. CDR1 LNHNV and CDR2 YYDKDF come from the germline V gene (reference sequence). V dropped 0 bases and J dropped 4 bases, with 7 bases sitting between them. The CDR3 sequence is 13 residues long. CDR3 loop: CATSRDPGYEQYF. The CDR3 region has the DNA TGTGCCACCAGCAGAGATCCGGGTTACGAGCAGTACTTC.

This clone was seen only once. The chain combines TRBV18 with TRBJ2-3; no clear D. V lost 5 bases, J lost 0 bases, and 6 bases lay in between. The CDR3 is 13 residues long. The germline gives CDR1 KGHSH, CDR2 LQKENI. The CDR3 sequence is CASSWPSTDTQYF. DNA of the CDR3: TGTGCCAGCTCATGGCCTAGCACAGATACGCAGTATTTT.

There are a few counts of this clone. The V call is TRBV6-1, the J call TRBJ2-5, with 13 bases aligning to TRBD2. V trimming: 3 bases; J trimming: 4 bases; junction bases outside the gene matches: 14. Germline CDR1 MNHNS, CDR2 SASEGT. The CDR3 length is 19 residues. In DNA form, the CDR3 reads TGTGCCAGCAGTGAGCCCCGGGACGGGGGACTAGCGGGATTAGAGACCCAGTACTTC. Translating it yields CASSEPRDGGLAGLETQYF.

This sequence joins TRBV10-1 and TRBJ2-1, with TRBD1 matching over 8 bases. V lost 10 bases and J lost 8; bases outside the gene matches: 16. The germline V gene encodes CDR1 WNHNN and CDR2 SYGVQD (reference sequence). This CDR3 is built from 15 residues. The CDR3 is CAKKPSGGACHEQFF. The CDR3 region has the DNA TGCGCCAAAAAACCCTCAGGGGGCGCATGCCATGAGCAGTTCTTC.

This chain links TRBV4-3 with TRBJ2-7; tentatively, D is TRBD1 (6 bases). Germline V gene sequence: CDR1 LGHNA, CDR2 YSLEER. The CDR3 is 14 residues long. Between the trimmed V and J ends, which lost 3 bases and 5 bases, there was a span of 14 bases. CDR3 region: CASSQILWGHEQYF. CDR3 nucleotide sequence: TGCGCCAGCAGCCAGATATTGTGGGGGCACGAGCAGTACTTC.

This chain connects TRBV15 to TRBJ1-1, with unresolved D. CDR3 size: 17 residues. Trimming took off 1 base at V and 0 bases at J, with 15 bases between the two ends. Germline CDR1 and CDR2: LNHNV and YYDKDF (reference sequence). CDR3 DNA: TGTGCCACCAGCAGAGGCCCGCCCCTAACTGTGAACACTGAAGCTTTCTTT. Residues: CATSRGPPLTVNTEAFF.

The rearrangement uses TRBV5-4 and TRBJ1-4; perhaps TRBD1 as D (6 bases). The germline V gene has CDR1 SGHNT and CDR2 YYREEE (reference sequence). The V end lost 4 bases, the J end lost 6 bases, and 10 bases lay between the germline ends. This CDR3 region has 13 residues. CDR3 sequence: CASSNRVDEKLFF. Here the CDR3 DNA reads TGTGCCAGCAGCAACAGGGTTGATGAAAAACTGTTTTTT.